These 30 T cell receptor beta chains were sequenced from one sample in a study of blood T cell repertoires in COVID-19. Measured with immunoSEQ multiplex PCR; TCRdb has only the in-frame clones, and not every one. The sample lists some 250,000 clones, about 68% occurring once. The sequenced material came from peripheral blood. These receptor sequences come from a woman aged 80 or over with acute or convalescent COVID-19.

The rearrangement links TRBV7-8 to TRBJ2-1; TRBD2 aligns across 8 bases. This CDR3 is 16 amino acids long. Trimming removed 2 bases from V and 0 bases from J; junction bases left unmatched: 3. Germline-derived CDR1 and CDR2 are SGHVS and FQNEAQ. The CDR3, as DNA: TGTGCCAGCAGCTTACTTGCGGGGGGCTCCTACAATGAGCAGTTCTTC. As protein: CASSLLAGGSYNEQFF. The full variable domain, in which reference TRBV7-8 and TRBJ2-1 provide the parts outside the CDR3, is GAGVSQSPRYKVAKRGQDVALRCDPISGHVSLFWYQQALGQGPEFLTYFQNEAQLDKSGLPSDRFFAERPEGSVSTLKIQRTQQEDSAVYLCASSLLAGGSYNEQFFGPGTRLTVL.

The rearrangement joins TRBV21-1 to TRBJ2-3; the D segment call TRBD2 is taken from the table without a DNA check. TRBV21-1 constitutes a pseudogene. The CDR3 length is 19 residues. CDR3 region: CASSNRTSGSSDFTDTQYF. The CDR3 DNA is TGTGCCAGCAGCAACCGGACTAGCGGTTCTTCCGATTTCACAGATACGCAGTATTTT.

The rearrangement links TRBV2 to TRBJ2-7; 7 nucleotides agree with TRBD1. CDR1 is SNHLY, CDR2 FYNNEI, per germline. V gave up 5 bases and J gave up 3 bases; unmatched junction bases: 4. CDR3 length: 13 amino acids. The CDR3 loop is CASSHQGVYEQYF. CDR3 DNA sequence: TGTGCCAGCAGTCATCAGGGGGTCTACGAGCAGTACTTC.

The chain carries TRBV25-1 and TRBJ2-2, with D perhaps matching TRBD1 (5 bases). Between the trimmed V and J ends, which lost 4 bases and 8 bases, there was a span of 11 bases. This CDR3 is 13 amino acids long. Germline V gene data show CDR1 as MGHDK and CDR2 as SYGVNS. The DNA of the CDR3 is TGTGCCAGCAGTGTACAGGTTAGAGGGGAGCTGTTTTTT. It translates to CASSVQVRGELFF.

This chain links TRBV29-1 with TRBJ2-7; D not resolved. V was shortened by 3 bases and J by 3 bases, with 9 bases between the two germline ends. From germline, CDR1 is SQVTM and CDR2 ANQGSEA. The CDR3 extends over 12 amino acids. The CDR3 here is CSVEELCYEQYF. The CDR3 coding sequence is TGCAGCGTTGAGGAGTTGTGCTACGAGCAGTACTTC.

As DNA, the CDR3 is TGTGCCAGCAGCTACGGGACACCCTATAGCAATCAGCCCCAGCATTTT. The encoded protein is CASSYGTPYSNQPQHF. This chain joins TRBV7-2 and TRBJ1-5; weak D call: TRBD1 (6 bases). This CDR3 is built from 16 residues. CDR1 and CDR2 from the germline V gene are SGHTA and FQGNSA. V lost 4 bases and J lost 0, with 13 bases in between.

This chain links TRBV6-2 or TRBV6-3 with TRBJ1-1; D uncertain. The CDR3 has 14 residues. Trimming pared 2 bases from V and 4 bases from J, leaving 11 bases between. Germline V gives CDR1 MNHEY, CDR2 SVGEGT. CDR3 sequence reads: CASSYQRGGTEAFF. In DNA form, the CDR3 reads TGTGCCAGCAGTTACCAGCGGGGAGGCACTGAAGCTTTCTTT.

This sequence joins TRBV6-5 and TRBJ1-5, with D unresolved. The germline V gene encodes CDR1 MNHEY and CDR2 SVGAGI. CDR3 length: 14 residues. The V gene lost 7 bases and the J gene lost 0 bases, with 10 bases spanning the gap. In DNA form, the CDR3 reads TGTGCCAGCACTCTCGGAGATAGCAATCAGCCCCAGCATTTT. It translates to CASTLGDSNQPQHF.

The chain links TRBV30 to TRBJ2-7, with D possibly being TRBD1 (7 bases). Trimming shortened V by 0 bases and J by 1 base, and 22 bases separated the two germline ends. CDR1 is GTSNPN and CDR2 is SVGIG in the germline V gene (reference sequence). The CDR3 runs 18 residues. Here the CDR3 DNA reads TGTGCCTGGAGTGTACACGACAGGGAGGTCCCGATATCCTACGAGCAGTACTTC. Translation: CAWSVHDREVPISYEQYF.

Only one count was recorded for this clone. The rearrangement uses TRBV7-2 and TRBJ1-1, with 7 positions matching TRBD1. CDR3 size: 14 residues. CDR1 and CDR2 from the germline V gene are SGHTA and FQGNSA. Unmatched junction bases numbered 3, after V lost 0 bases and J lost 5 bases. CDR3 sequence: CASSLAGGGTEAFF. The CDR3 DNA is TGTGCCAGCAGCTTAGCAGGGGGCGGGACTGAAGCTTTCTTT.

This clone has a handful of counts. The chain uses TRBV20-1 and TRBJ1-2; D is unresolved. CDR3 length equals 12 residues. Trimming took off 3 bases at V and 4 bases at J, with 9 bases between the two ends. The germline V gene has CDR1 DFQATT and CDR2 SNEGSKA (reference sequence). The CDR3 protein is CSASLPGYGYTF. Written as DNA, the CDR3 is TGCAGTGCTAGTTTGCCAGGCTATGGCTACACCTTC.

The chain is built from TRBV4-1 and TRBJ1-2; 8 bases agree with TRBD1. With V trimmed by 4 bases and J by 8 bases, 12 bases remained unmatched. Per the germline V gene, CDR1 is MGHRA and CDR2 is YSYEKL. CDR3 length: 15 residues. The chain's CDR3 is CASSPGTGLAWGYTF. The CDR3 DNA reads TGCGCCAGCAGCCCTGGGACAGGTCTCGCCTGGGGCTACACCTTC.

J is TRBJ2-1 and V is TRBV6-6; 9 bases fit TRBD2. CDR3 length: 14 amino acids. With 7 bases clipped from V and 6 bases from J, the junction kept 7 bases outside the gene matches. CDR1 and CDR2 from the germline V gene are MNHNY and SVGAGI (reference sequence). The CDR3 reads CASTPGLAGNEQFF. CDR3 coding DNA: TGTGCCAGCACCCCGGGACTAGCAGGCAATGAGCAGTTCTTC.

This chain links TRBV2 with TRBJ1-5; tentatively, D is TRBD1 (5 bases). V was pared by 5 bases and J by 7 bases, with 18 bases between. CDR1 SNHLY and CDR2 FYNNEI come from the germline V gene. The CDR3 runs 15 residues. CDR3 sequence: CASSRDPGIGQPQHF. Here the CDR3 DNA reads TGTGCCAGCAGTCGAGACCCAGGGATAGGGCAGCCCCAGCATTTT.

This rearrangement joins TRBV14 to TRBJ1-6, with 7 bases identical to TRBD1. Germline trimming cut 4 bases from V and 6 bases from J; bases unmatched to any gene: 6. The germline gives CDR1 SGHDN, CDR2 FVKESK. The CDR3 contains 15 residues. In DNA form, the CDR3 reads TGTGCCAGCAGCCTAAAGGAGGGGGCTAATTCACCCCTCCACTTT. This gives the protein CASSLKEGANSPLHF.

The V call is TRBV19, the J call TRBJ1-1; 10 nucleotides agree with TRBD1. J gave up 0 bases and V 3 bases, and 10 bases lay outside the gene matches. This CDR3 has 18 residues. Germline-derived CDR1 and CDR2 are LNHDA and SQIVND (reference sequence). CDR3 residues: CASSIFGTGESMNTEAFF. In nucleotides, the CDR3 is TGTGCCAGTAGTATCTTCGGGACAGGGGAGTCCATGAACACTGAAGCTTTCTTT. Filled out from reference TRBV19 and TRBJ1-1, the complete variable domain reads DGGITQSPKYLFRKEGQNVTLSCEQNLNHDAMYWYRQDPGQGLRLIYYSQIVNDFQKGDIAEGYSVSREKKESFPLTVTSAQKNPTAFYLCASSIFGTGESMNTEAFFGQGTRLTVV.

This clone turned up a few times. This chain joins TRBV5-1 and TRBJ2-3; a weak D match, TRBD1 (5 bases). Per the germline V gene, CDR1 is SGHRS and CDR2 is YFSETQ. V was trimmed by 1 base and J by 3 bases, leaving 12 bases between them. The CDR3 consists of 15 residues. CDR3 bases: TGCGCCAGCAGCTTGCAGGGCCCCCGGACAGATACGCAGTATTTT. It yields the protein CASSLQGPRTDTQYF.

This clone was recorded once. V and J are TRBV6-5 and TRBJ2-5; D unresolved. The germline V gene encodes CDR1 MNHEY and CDR2 SVGAGI. The ends were cut back, 7 bases at V and 4 bases at J, with 16 bases in the middle. This CDR3 region has 14 residues. This CDR3 reads CASMSDNSAETQYF. The CDR3, as DNA: TGTGCCAGCATGAGTGACAACTCGGCAGAGACCCAGTACTTC.

This clone was detected many times. The chain employs TRBV20-1 and TRBJ2-7; 8 nucleotides agree with TRBD1. V lost 6 bases and J lost 7; bases outside the gene matches: 5. The germline V gene has CDR1 DFQATT and CDR2 SNEGSKA (reference sequence). The CDR3 is 11 amino acids. CDR3 in amino acids: CSAQGAREQYF. CDR3 in DNA: TGCAGTGCCCAGGGGGCTCGTGAGCAGTACTTC.

The CDR3, as DNA: TGTGCCAGCACCTCAGGGCCCCTAGAGACCCAGTACTTC. Protein: CASTSGPLETQYF. The V and J genes are TRBV5-5 and TRBJ2-5, with a weak D call TRBD1 (5 bases). In germline, CDR1 is SGHKS, CDR2 YYEKEE (reference sequence). The length of the CDR3 is 13 residues. V lost 6 bases and J 4 bases, leaving 13 bases between the germline ends.

The genes are TRBV29-1 and TRBJ1-2, with 9 bases that match TRBD1. Per the germline V gene, CDR1 is SQVTM and CDR2 is ANQGSEA. The CDR3 runs 12 residues. Losses at the gene ends were 3 bases for V and 8 bases for J; bases not matched to a gene: 4. This CDR3 reads CSVDDRGGGYTF. DNA for the CDR3: TGCAGCGTTGATGACAGGGGGGGAGGCTACACCTTC.

The chain links TRBV7-9 to TRBJ2-7; 8 bases map to TRBD1. Germline values: CDR1 SEHNR, CDR2 FQNEAQ (reference sequence). With V trimmed by 2 bases and J by 5 bases, 8 bases remained unmatched. The CDR3 contains 15 residues. CDR3 sequence: CASSLRRTGSNEQYF. In nucleotides, the CDR3 is TGTGCCAGCAGCTTAAGACGGACAGGGTCCAACGAGCAGTACTTC. The variable domain in full, with the rest retrieved from reference TRBV7-9 and TRBJ2-7, is DTGVSQNPRHKITKRGQNVTFRCDPISEHNRLYWYRQTLGQGPEFLTYFQNEAQLEKSRLLSDRFSAERPKGSFSTLEIQRTEQGDSAMYLCASSLRRTGSNEQYFGPGTRLTVT.

The chain employs TRBV12-3 or TRBV12-4 and TRBJ2-7, with D possibly matching TRBD1 (5 bases). This CDR3 contains 11 residues. With 2 bases removed from V and 10 bases from J, the gap between germline ends came to 9 bases. CDR3 sequence reads: CASSLKGIQYF. Written as DNA, the CDR3 is TGTGCCAGCAGTTTAAAGGGGATCCAGTACTTC.

This clone was observed a few times. V gene TRBV28 combines with J gene TRBJ1-2, with D perhaps TRBD1 (5 bases). CDR3 length: 13 residues. V was cut by 3 bases and J by 7 bases, with 12 bases left in between. Germline V gene sequence: CDR1 MDHEN, CDR2 SYDVKM. CDR3 in DNA: TGTGCCAGCAGTTTTCAGGGTTCGTTTGGCTACACCTTC. Amino acid sequence: CASSFQGSFGYTF.

The chain has TRBV2 and TRBJ2-1; D not resolved. Trimming stripped 1 base from V and 9 bases from J, with 7 bases between. The germline gives CDR1 SNHLY, CDR2 FYNNEI. The length of the CDR3 is 12 residues. The CDR3 DNA sequence: TGTGCCAGCAGTGAAGGGCTCTCTGAGCAGTTCTTC. Amino acid sequence: CASSEGLSEQFF.

This chain links TRBV27 with TRBJ2-1; 13 positions match TRBD2. CDR1 is MNHEY and CDR2 is SMNVEV in the germline V gene (reference sequence). The junction had 7 bases not matched to a gene; V was cut back by 5 bases and J by 6 bases. CDR3 size: 16 residues. The CDR3 DNA is TGTGCCAGCAGTCCTAGGACTAGCGGGGGTGTCAATGAGCAGTTCTTC. This gives the protein CASSPRTSGGVNEQFF.

CDR3 sequence: CAWSVGGGVAAQHF. Written as DNA, the CDR3 is TGTGCCTGGAGTGTAGGTGGGGGGGTGGCAGCCCAGCATTTT. This chain links TRBV30 with TRBJ1-5, with a tentative D call TRBD1 (5 bases). V was shortened by 0 bases and J by 11 bases, with 17 bases between the two germline ends. This CDR3 has 14 residues. Germline values: CDR1 GTSNPN, CDR2 SVGIG (reference sequence).

This chain uses TRBV19 with TRBJ1-3; the D is unclear. The CDR3 spans 15 residues. Germline CDR1 and CDR2: LNHDA and SQIVND (reference sequence). Between the trimmed V and J ends, which lost 8 bases and 3 bases, there was a span of 17 bases. The CDR3 region has the DNA TGTGCCAGTCACACTGGGCAGTTACTTGGAAACACCATATATTTT. Protein sequence: CASHTGQLLGNTIYF.

The V call is TRBV9, the J call TRBJ2-7; perhaps TRBD1 as D (5 bases). The germline CDR1 and CDR2 sequences are SGDLS and YYNGEE. CDR3 length equals 14 residues. The germline V and J ends were trimmed by 0 bases and 2 bases, with 9 bases remaining between them. In DNA form, the CDR3 reads TGTGCCAGCAGCGTAGGACAGAATACCTACGAGCAGTACTTC. This encodes CASSVGQNTYEQYF.

The gene calls are TRBV6-2 or TRBV6-3 and TRBJ2-1, with D perhaps TRBD2 (5 bases). Trimming stripped 4 bases from V and 1 base from J, with 14 bases between. This CDR3 is 16 amino acids long. Germline CDR1 MNHEY, CDR2 SVGEGT. As DNA, the CDR3 is TGTGCCAGCAGTTTCGCCAGCTTAGCGTCCTACAATGAGCAGTTCTTC. Amino acid sequence: CASSFASLASYNEQFF.